A single sample is the source of the 14 T cell receptor beta chains below, sequenced in a study of T cell clones after liver transplantation. This table comes from immunoSEQ multiplex PCR, and its TCRdb copy is limited to in-frame clones, with some not included. The sample records about 74,000 clones, over 70% being singletons. The input for sequencing was CD4+ T cells from blood, taken before liver transplant. Source of these receptors: a human donor who received a liver transplant.

V usage is TRBV28 and J usage is TRBJ2-1; 7 positions match TRBD1. J gave up 5 bases and V 2 bases, and 3 bases lay outside the gene matches. The CDR3 sequence is 14 residues long. CDR1 is MDHEN and CDR2 is SYDVKM in the germline V gene. This CDR3 reads CASSLGGQNNEQFF. The CDR3 DNA follows: TGTGCCAGCAGTTTAGGGGGACAGAACAATGAGCAGTTCTTC.

The chain recombines TRBV28 with TRBJ1-5; D remains unclear. The CDR3 loop spans 11 amino acids. The germline V and J ends were trimmed by 3 bases and 4 bases, with 1 base remaining between them. Germline CDR1 MDHEN, CDR2 SYDVKM. The CDR3 nucleotides are TGTGCCAGCAGTTTGAATCAGCCCCAGCATTTT. It encodes CASSLNQPQHF.

The count of this clone is one. The chain employs TRBV14 and TRBJ2-7; D ambiguous. Trimming cost V 4 bases and J 4 bases, with 14 bases left between them. CDR1 is SGHDN and CDR2 is FVKESK in the germline V gene. This CDR3 is built from 14 residues. The CDR3 region has the DNA TGTGCCAGCAGCCTTCTCGGGCTAGTTTACGAGCAGTACTTC. Translated, it gives CASSLLGLVYEQYF.

This clone was recorded a few times. The chain couples TRBV4-1 to TRBJ1-1, with D hard to call. Trimming took 0 bases from V and 1 from J, leaving 6 bases between them. Germline lookup yields CDR1 MGHRA and CDR2 YSYEKL. CDR3 length: 14 amino acids. CDR3 protein: CASSQESENTEAFF. DNA of the CDR3: TGCGCCAGCAGCCAAGAATCGGAGAACACTGAAGCTTTCTTT.

The chain uses TRBV2 and TRBJ2-7; D may be TRBD1 (5 bases). Germline values: CDR1 SNHLY, CDR2 FYNNEI. CDR3 size: 14 residues. The V gene lost 2 bases and the J gene lost 1 base, with 9 bases spanning the gap. The CDR3 coding sequence is TGTGCCAGCAGTGAACAGGGATCGTCCTACGAGCAGTACTTC. Translating it yields CASSEQGSSYEQYF.

This rearrangement joins TRBV15 to TRBJ2-7; 8 nucleotides match TRBD2. Per the germline V gene, CDR1 is LNHNV and CDR2 is YYDKDF (reference sequence). This CDR3 is 16 amino acids long. The trim removed 0 bases at V and 5 bases at J, leaving 9 bases unmatched. This CDR3 is CATSREGTRSVHEQYF. For the CDR3, the DNA is TGTGCCACCAGCAGAGAAGGGACTAGATCAGTCCACGAGCAGTACTTC. The whole variable domain, remainder taken from reference TRBV15 and TRBJ2-7, is DAMVIQNPRYQVTQFGKPVTLSCSQTLNHNVMYWYQQKSSQAPKLLFHYYDKDFNNEADTPDNFQSRRPNTSFCFLDIRSPGLGDTAMYLCATSREGTRSVHEQYFGPGTRLTVT.

V and J are TRBV7-9 and TRBJ1-4; 7 positions match TRBD1. CDR1 and CDR2 from the germline V gene are SEHNR and FQNEAQ (reference sequence). CDR3 length equals 15 residues. The trim removed 3 bases at V and 8 bases at J, leaving 9 bases unmatched. The CDR3 DNA follows: TGTGCCAGCAGCTTTTCGGGACAGCTTACCGAAAAACTGTTTTTT. It is translated as CASSFSGQLTEKLFF.

This clone appeared once. V gene TRBV4-2 combines with J gene TRBJ1-5; 7 bases fit TRBD1. V lost 1 base to trimming and J lost 2 bases; unmatched junction nucleotides: 5. This CDR3 has 16 residues. Germline V CDR1 and CDR2: LGHNA, YNFKEQ. DNA of the CDR3: TGTGCCAGCAGCCAAGGACAGGGTTCAGGCAATCAGCCCCAGCATTTT. Its translation: CASSQGQGSGNQPQHF.

The CDR3 sequence is CASSPGYYGYTF. The CDR3 DNA reads TGTGCCAGCAGCCCAGGGTACTATGGCTACACCTTC. The V gene is TRBV7-2, the J gene TRBJ1-2, with D possibly matching TRBD1 (5 bases). Trimming took off 5 bases at V and 3 bases at J, with 7 bases between the two ends. The CDR3 length is 12 residues. Germline V gene data show CDR1 as SGHTA and CDR2 as FQGNSA.

This chain links TRBV7-2 with TRBJ2-7, with D possibly matching TRBD1 (6 bases). The V gene's germline CDR1 is SGHTA and CDR2 FQGNSA. V was shortened by 3 bases and J by 2 bases, with 11 bases between the two germline ends. This CDR3 region has 14 residues. DNA for the CDR3: TGTGCCAGCAGCTTCCGGGACACTACCTACGAGCAGTACTTC. This gives the protein CASSFRDTTYEQYF.

Here the CDR3 DNA reads TGTGCCAGCAGCTTAGTATGGAAGGAGCAGTTCTTC. It translates to CASSLVWKEQFF. The chain carries TRBV7-2 and TRBJ2-1; D uncertain. The CDR3 length is 12 residues. CDR1 and CDR2 from the germline V gene are SGHTA and FQGNSA. Between the trimmed V and J ends, which lost 1 base and 10 bases, there was a span of 8 bases.

Only one count was recorded for this clone. The rearrangement joins TRBV4-1 to TRBJ2-1, with 8 bases fitting TRBD2. The CDR3 extends over 17 amino acids. CDR1 MGHRA and CDR2 YSYEKL come from the germline V gene. Trimming at V came to 1 base and at J to 10 bases, leaving 15 bases not matched to a gene. The CDR3 bases are TGCGCCAGCAGCCAAGTAGATCTGGGACTAGGGGGTGGGGAGCAGTTCTTC. Translated: CASSQVDLGLGGGEQFF.

This clone was seen a few times. The chain couples TRBV6-6 to TRBJ2-1; 7 positions agree with TRBD2. From germline, CDR1 is MNHNY and CDR2 SVGAGI (reference sequence). This CDR3 comprises 16 residues. Trimming took 7 bases from V and 2 from J; bases not matched to a gene: 11. This chain's CDR3 is CASTYGAGEAYNEQFF. In DNA form, the CDR3 reads TGTGCCAGCACCTACGGGGCGGGAGAGGCCTACAATGAGCAGTTCTTC.

V is TRBV6-1 and J is TRBJ2-7; D remains unclear. V was trimmed by 4 bases and J by 5 bases, leaving 15 bases between them. Germline CDR1 reads MNHNS; CDR2 reads SASEGT. The CDR3 is made up of 14 amino acids. The CDR3 coding sequence is TGTGCCAGCAGTGCCCTACTGGTGGGGAACGAGCAGTACTTC. Translated, it gives CASSALLVGNEQYF.